The T cell receptor beta chain under discussion was sequenced for a study of T-cell memory formation after mild COVID-19. TCRdb reprocessed the 5' RACE reads via MiXCR and lists one record per CDR3 protein. Among hundreds of thousands of distinct CDR3 sequences, around 25% were seen once, and the ten largest hold about 12%. V dropped 2 bases and J dropped 0 bases, with 8 bases sitting between them. The CDR3 is 14 amino acids. This receptor was taken from an adult woman who had mild COVID-19 (a few samples of this study predate the infection). Cell type and time point are not known. Source material: PBMCs or a T cell subset sorted from them (not recorded which). The chain is built from TRBV12-3 or TRBV12-4 and TRBJ2-7; D uncertain. The CDR3 DNA is TGTGCCAGCAGTTTATTTCAGGTCTCCTACGAGCAGTACTTC. This codes for CASSLFQVSYEQYF.